This entry describes one T cell receptor (beta chain). The entry originates in a study of blood T cell repertoires in COVID-19. As for the study in general: Spain, Italy and the United States supplied samples that represented acute and convalescent COVID-19. PBMCs, B-cell-depleted T cells, or T cells were the source of the cDNA or gDNA that made up the material.

Germline V CDR1 and CDR2: SGHTS, YDEGEE. V trimming: 3 bases; J trimming: 2 bases; junction bases outside the gene matches: 11. This CDR3 has 16 residues. Authors' analysis steps: Nucleated cell number was recorded as an estimate derived from reference gene primer amplification. Only in-frame clones appear in the TCRdb table, and some are missing; sequencing was by immunoSEQ multiplex PCR. V, J and clone size are taken as reported in that table, and D and trimming were inferred from the DNA itself. The sample includes roughly 86,000 clones, around 81% of them seen just once. V gene TRBV5-8 combines with J gene TRBJ2-7, with 7 nucleotides matching TRBD2. Sample: peripheral blood. The sequence was collected from a man aged 50 to 60 with acute or convalescent COVID-19. Here the CDR3 reads CASSSAREMEPYEQYF. The CDR3 nucleotides are TGTGCCAGCAGCTCGGCGCGGGAGATGGAACCCTACGAGCAGTACTTC.